The entry below describes one T cell receptor beta chain. This table comes from immunoSEQ multiplex PCR, and its TCRdb copy is limited to in-frame clones, with some not included. The sample lists about 52,000 clones, roughly 90% occurring once. These data belong to a study of blood T cell repertoires in COVID-19. With 2 bases removed from V and 11 bases from J, the gap between germline ends came to 15 bases. CDR3 length equals 14 residues. The V gene's germline CDR1 is MNHNS and CDR2 SASEGT. The chain carries TRBV6-1 and TRBJ1-4; D is unresolved. What was sequenced was peripheral blood. The receptor was derived from a human donor with active COVID-19. The donor label of this sample is uncertain. The CDR3 spells CASSESGRWAKLFF. The CDR3 bases are TGTGCCAGCAGTGAATCGGGGAGGTGGGCCAAACTGTTTTTT.